These 5 T cell receptor beta chains share one sample of origin, sequenced in a study of CD8+CD57+ T cells in acquired aplastic anemia (dated by TCRdb to 2017 to 2018). Expansion of CD8+CD57+ cells had been shown by flow cytometry in the patients chosen for sequencing. Sequencing instrument: Illumina HiSeq 2000. Genomic DNA served as template for TCR beta VDJ combination and CDR3 sequence profiling. The public reads were reprocessed in TCRdb via fastp at Q25 and MiXCR, keeping in-frame beta chains. Every distinct CDR3 protein forms one entry, paired with its most common genes and DNA. The sample table lists under 200,000 distinct CDR3 sequences, roughly 48% of them with a count of one. More than 30% of the sample is in the top ten clones. Sample: sorted CD4+, CD8+, or CD8+CD57+ T cells (not recorded which) from PBMCs. Receptor source: a human donor with aplastic anemia.

This chain connects TRBV20-1 to TRBJ1-3; 7 bases are shared with TRBD1. This CDR3 is 14 amino acids long. From germline, CDR1 is DFQATT and CDR2 SNEGSKA (reference sequence). V was clipped by 0 bases and J by 4 bases; unmatched bases: 3. CDR3 region: CSARETGRGNTIYF. The CDR3 region has the DNA TGCAGTGCTAGAGAGACAGGGAGGGGAAACACCATATATTTT.

This clonotype was detected ten times or more. In DNA, the CDR3 is TGTGCCAGCAGTGAAAACCTCGGGGCCGGGGGGTTCTTC. This codes for CASSENLGAGGFF. The chain employs TRBV2 and TRBJ2-1, with D possibly being TRBD2 (6 bases). The CDR3 consists of 13 residues. The V and J ends lost 2 bases and 15 bases respectively, with 17 bases between them. The V gene's germline CDR1 is SNHLY and CDR2 FYNNEI.

V gene TRBV20-1 combines with J gene TRBJ1-6; no reliable D call. The CDR3 has 15 amino acids. Germline CDR1 DFQATT, CDR2 SNEGSKA (reference sequence). V dropped 6 bases and J dropped 7 bases, with 19 bases sitting between them. In DNA form, the CDR3 reads TGCAGTGCCCCAAGTTTTGGGCAGGTCAATTCACCCCTCCACTTT. Its translation is CSAPSFGQVNSPLHF.

V usage is TRBV20-1 and J usage is TRBJ1-6, with a possible D match to TRBD1 (5 bases). The CDR3 has 12 residues. Germline CDR1 reads DFQATT; CDR2 reads SNEGSKA (reference sequence). Between the trimmed V and J ends, which lost 6 bases and 17 bases, there was a span of 20 bases. CDR3 region: CSAPDDGANVHF. CDR3 in DNA: TGCAGTGCCCCAGACGACGGGGCCAACGTCCACTTT.

J is TRBJ1-4 and V is TRBV15; no clear D. Germline-derived CDR1 and CDR2 are LNHNV and YYDKDF (reference sequence). V lost 3 bases and J 4 bases, leaving 6 bases between the germline ends. The CDR3 spans 13 residues. CDR3: CATSRGVNEKLFF. The CDR3 DNA is TGTGCCACCAGCAGGGGTGTTAATGAAAAACTGTTTTTT.